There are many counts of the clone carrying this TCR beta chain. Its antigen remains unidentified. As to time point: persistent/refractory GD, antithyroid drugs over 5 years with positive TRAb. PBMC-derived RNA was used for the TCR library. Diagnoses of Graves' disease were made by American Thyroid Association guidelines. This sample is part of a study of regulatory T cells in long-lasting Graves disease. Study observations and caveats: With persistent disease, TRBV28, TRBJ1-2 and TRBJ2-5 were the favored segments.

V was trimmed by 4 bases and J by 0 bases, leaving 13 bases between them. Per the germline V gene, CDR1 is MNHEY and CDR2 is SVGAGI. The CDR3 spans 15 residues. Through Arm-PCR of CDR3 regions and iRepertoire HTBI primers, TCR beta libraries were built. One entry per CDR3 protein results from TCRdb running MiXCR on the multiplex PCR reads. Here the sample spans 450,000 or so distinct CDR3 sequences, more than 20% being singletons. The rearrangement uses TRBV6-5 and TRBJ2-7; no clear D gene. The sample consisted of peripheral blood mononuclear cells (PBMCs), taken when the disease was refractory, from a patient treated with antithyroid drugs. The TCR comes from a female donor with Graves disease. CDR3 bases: TGTGCCAGCAGTTCCCACCTATCTAGCTCCTACGAGCAGTACTTC. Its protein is CASSSHLSSSYEQYF.